These 15 T cell receptor beta chains were sequenced from one sample in a study of CD8+CD57+ T cells in acquired aplastic anemia. The TCR beta profiling, which covered VDJ combination and CDR3 sequence, was carried out using genomic DNA as the template. TCRdb independently ran MiXCR on the reads; one entry per CDR3 protein. The sample holds approximately 300,000 distinct CDR3 sequences, 45% to 65% seen once. Whoever was chosen for sequencing had shown CD8+CD57+ cell expansion by flow cytometry. Sequencing input: sorted CD4+, CD8+, or CD8+CD57+ T cells (not recorded which) from PBMCs. The receptors come from a human donor with aplastic anemia.

This clonotype appeared a single time. CDR3 residues: CASSAKPRIYGYTF. DNA for the CDR3: TGTGCCAGCAGCGCCAAACCCAGGATCTATGGCTACACCTTC. The chain is built from TRBV14 and TRBJ1-2; D not resolved. Trimming pared 5 bases from V and 4 bases from J, leaving 14 bases between. This CDR3 has 14 residues. Germline loops: CDR1 SGHDN, CDR2 FVKESK.

This clonotype was seen a handful of times. The V gene is TRBV10-3, the J gene TRBJ1-5, with D possibly matching TRBD1 (5 bases). V lost 8 bases and J 6 bases, leaving 14 bases between the germline ends. This CDR3 contains 13 residues. Germline assignment: CDR1 ENHRY and CDR2 SYGVKD. CDR3 coding DNA: TGTGCCATCGCTGGGCAGGGAAGTCAGCCCCAGCATTTT. It specifies CAIAGQGSQPQHF.

This clonotype was recorded once. This sequence joins TRBV20-1 and TRBJ2-2; tentative D call: TRBD2 (7 bases). The CDR3 spans 12 residues. CDR1 DFQATT and CDR2 SNEGSKA come from the germline V gene (reference sequence). V was trimmed by 5 bases and J by 6 bases, leaving 10 bases between them. CDR3 protein: CSAGGGAGELFF. CDR3 DNA sequence: TGCAGTGCTGGAGGGGGGGCCGGGGAGCTGTTTTTT.

The chain couples TRBV2 to TRBJ2-7, with D perhaps being TRBD1 or TRBD2 (5 bases each). This CDR3 comprises 14 residues. Germline loops: CDR1 SNHLY, CDR2 FYNNEI. V lost 6 bases and J 4 bases, leaving 16 bases between the germline ends. The CDR3 nucleotides are TGTGCCAGCAGCCTCCTGGGGGTAAGGTACGAGCAGTACTTC. This sequence encodes CASSLLGVRYEQYF. The whole variable domain, filled in from reference TRBV2 and TRBJ2-7, reads EPEVTQTPSHQVTQMGQEVILRCVPISNHLYFYWYRQILGQKVEFLVSFYNNEISEKSEIFDDQFSVERPDGSNFTLKIRSTKLEDSAMYFCASSLLGVRYEQYFGPGTRLTVT.

The CDR3 nucleotides read TGTGCCACCAGCAGAGGGGCGGGGAATTACAATGAGCAGTTCTTC. Amino acids: CATSRGAGNYNEQFF. This chain links TRBV15 with TRBJ2-1, with D maybe TRBD2 (6 bases). Germline CDR1 is LNHNV and CDR2 is YYDKDF (reference sequence). The V end was cut by 1 base, the J end by 4 bases, with 11 bases between. The CDR3 runs 15 residues.

The chain couples TRBV7-9 to TRBJ2-3; D possibly corresponds to TRBD2 (8 bases). The CDR3 extends over 16 amino acids. Trimming removed 4 bases from V and 11 bases from J, with 25 bases in between. In germline, CDR1 is SEHNR, CDR2 FQNEAQ (reference sequence). CDR3: CASSSGPGGGYNEQYF. CDR3 in DNA: TGTGCCAGCAGCTCCGGGCCGGGAGGGGGCTACAATGAGCAGTATTTT. Using reference TRBV7-9 and TRBJ2-3 for the parts outside the CDR3, the full variable domain is DTGVSQNPRHKITKRGQNVTFRCDPISEHNRLYWYRQTLGQGPEFLTYFQNEAQLEKSRLLSDRFSAERPKGSFSTLEIQRTEQGDSAMYLCASSSGPGGGYNEQYFGPGTRLTVL.

At least ten counts were recorded for this clonotype. The rearrangement uses TRBV2 and TRBJ1-2; a possible D gene is TRBD1 (6 bases). V was pared by 8 bases and J by 4 bases, with 17 bases between. There are 14 residues in the CDR3. CDR1 is SNHLY and CDR2 is FYNNEI in the germline V gene. CDR3 nucleotides: TGTGCCAGCTCAATGGGGGACACAGCCTATGGCTACACCTTC. This encodes CASSMGDTAYGYTF.

This clonotype was picked up many times. The chain has TRBV28 and TRBJ1-1, with D tentatively TRBD1 (6 bases). The CDR3 covers 13 residues. CDR1 and CDR2 (germline): MDHEN, SYDVKM. The germline V and J ends were trimmed by 7 bases and 3 bases, with 12 bases remaining between them. The CDR3 region has the DNA TGTGCCAGCAACAAAGGGGGGGACACTGAAGCTTTCTTT. Translating gives CASNKGGDTEAFF.

The chain recombines TRBV19 with TRBJ1-3; TRBD1 might be the D (5 bases). The germline V gene encodes CDR1 LNHDA and CDR2 SQIVND (reference sequence). The V end lost 6 bases, the J end lost 3 bases, and 15 bases lay between the germline ends. This CDR3 is 15 amino acids long. This CDR3 reads CASRRGGGDGNTIYF. CDR3 in DNA: TGTGCCAGTAGGCGTGGGGGAGGCGATGGAAACACCATATATTTT.

The J gene is TRBJ2-2, the V gene TRBV5-1, with TRBD1 matching over 9 bases. V lost 4 bases, J lost 1 base, and 8 bases stayed unmatched. This CDR3 has 17 amino acids. Germline V gene lookup returns CDR1 SGHRS and CDR2 YFSETQ. Here the CDR3 reads CASSLPGTGLNTGELFF. CDR3 DNA: TGCGCCAGCAGCCTACCCGGGACAGGGTTGAACACCGGGGAGCTGTTTTTT.

This chain uses TRBV20-1 with TRBJ1-3; the D is unclear. From germline, CDR1 is DFQATT and CDR2 SNEGSKA (reference sequence). V was cut by 0 bases and J by 0 bases, with 9 bases left in between. This CDR3 is 15 amino acids long. The CDR3, as DNA: TGCAGTGCTAGAGACCGAATATACTCTGGAAACACCATATATTTT. As protein: CSARDRIYSGNTIYF.

Note on this clonotype: Mismatch with germline at one junction end may stem from a read error. The rearrangement joins TRBV7-8 to TRBJ2-5; possible D gene TRBD2, 6 bases. This CDR3 comprises 14 residues. Germline loops: CDR1 SGHVS, CDR2 FQNEAQ. In nucleotides, the CDR3 is TGCGCCAGCAGCTCCGCACTAGCTCTAGAGACCCAGTACTTC. Amino acid sequence: CASSSALALETQYF.

The V call is TRBV7-9, the J call TRBJ1-6; D is undetermined. The length of the CDR3 is 13 residues. V gave up 5 bases and J gave up 8 bases, with 10 bases separating them. Germline assignment: CDR1 SEHNR and CDR2 FQNEAQ (reference sequence). The CDR3 DNA sequence: TGTGCCAGCAGCCTAACCGAGGATTCACCCCTCCACTTT. Protein sequence: CASSLTEDSPLHF.

The chain uses TRBV7-3 and TRBJ2-3, with D possibly being TRBD2 (6 bases). V gave up 3 bases and J gave up 6 bases, with 19 bases separating them. There are 16 residues in the CDR3. Germline V gene data show CDR1 as SGHTA and CDR2 as FQGTGA. CDR3 in amino acids: CASSFTGTGGTDTQYF. The CDR3, as DNA: TGTGCCAGCAGCTTCACCGGGACCGGGGGAACGGATACGCAGTATTTT.

This clonotype has ten or more counts. The chain is built from TRBV5-1 and TRBJ2-7; perhaps TRBD1 as D (7 bases). Germline-derived CDR1 and CDR2 are SGHRS and YFSETQ. The V and J ends lost 3 bases and 6 bases respectively, with 25 bases between them. This CDR3 region has 17 residues. CDR3 sequence reads: CASSSLGPRGRGIEQYF. The CDR3 nucleotides are TGCGCCAGCAGCTCGCTGGGCCCTAGGGGGCGCGGGATCGAGCAGTACTTC.